These T cell receptor beta chains were read from a single sample in a study of cytomegalovirus exposure and HLA in healthy donors. Profiling relied on immunoSEQ multiplex PCR, and the TCRdb table lists in-frame clones only, not all of them. The data show 150,000 to 200,000 clones, with more than 60% seen just once and 2.5% to 3.5% held by the top ten. The sample taken for sequencing was PBMCs. These receptors came from a woman in her forties or fifties in good health and CMV-seropositive. CDR3s include the opening cysteine and the closing phenylalanine or tryptophan. A D gene is named only where the DNA matches it firmly. The size of a clone is reported for some rows only, either as once, few or many, or as a class for expanded clones.

v_call	clone_size	j_call	d_call	cdr3_nt	cdr3_aa
TRBV5-1	.	TRBJ2-3	.	TGCGCCAGCAGCCCGGCGGGGCAGGCCGACTTTTCAGATACGCAGTATTTT	CASSPAGQADFSDTQYF
TRBV27	.	TRBJ1-4	.	TGTGCCAGCAGTATCCGGGCCCAGGGCTTTCTTGGTAATGAAAAACTGTTTTTT	CASSIRAQGFLGNEKLFF
TRBV30	few	TRBJ1-1	.	TGTGCCTGGAGTGTACTAGGCACTGAAGCTTTCTTT	CAWSVLGTEAFF
TRBV30	few	TRBJ1-2	.	TGTGCCTGGAGTCCCGGGACACCCAACTATGGCTACACCTTC	CAWSPGTPNYGYTF
TRBV10-2	.	TRBJ1-1	.	TGCGCCAGCAGACTGTCCTCACAGGGGAACACTGAAGCTTTCTTT	CASRLSSQGNTEAFF
TRBV18	.	TRBJ2-1	TRBD1	TGTGCCAGCTCGGGACAGGGTCTTCATGAGCAGTTCTTC	CASSGQGLHEQFF
TRBV5-4	.	TRBJ2-1	TRBD2	TGTGCCAGCAGCTTGGTCGGGCCGGGACTAGCGGGAGGGCCTTCTAATGAGCAGTTCTTC	CASSLVGPGLAGGPSNEQFF
TRBV4-2	.	TRBJ2-2	.	TGTGCCAGCAGCCTAGGGACTTCCTTGAACACCGGGGAGCTGTTTTTT	CASSLGTSLNTGELFF
TRBV19	few	TRBJ2-2	TRBD2	TGTGCCAGTAGTAGAGCGGGAGGCGGGGACACCGGGGAGCTGTTTTTT	CASSRAGGGDTGELFF
TRBV9	.	TRBJ1-1	.	TGTGCCAGCAGCGTATCAGCGGACACTGAAGCTTTCTTT	CASSVSADTEAFF
TRBV7-3	.	TRBJ1-1	.	TGTGCCAGCAGCTCCCAAGGTGGGGCGGAAAAAGCTTTCTTT	CASSSQGGAEKAFF
TRBV5-1	.	TRBJ2-5	.	TGCGCCAGCAGCTTGGCCTCACAGGATCCTGAAGAGACCCAGTACTTC	CASSLASQDPEETQYF
TRBV11-3	.	TRBJ1-1	TRBD1	TGTGCCAGCAGCCCCGGGACAGGGATTTCTGAAGCTTTCTTT	CASSPGTGISEAFF
TRBV30	.	TRBJ2-1	.	TGTGCCTGGAGTCCCGGCAGTGGAGAACAGTTCTTC	CAWSPGSGEQFF
TRBV14	once	TRBJ1-1	.	TGTGCCAGCAGCCTTGGTTATGGGGCTTCTGAAGCTTTCTTT	CASSLGYGASEAFF
TRBV4-3	.	TRBJ1-2	.	TGCGCCAGCAGCCAAGATTTAGTCGGACAAGGTACTAACTATGGCTACACCTTC	CASSQDLVGQGTNYGYTF
TRBV11-2	once	TRBJ1-4	TRBD1	TGTGCCAGCAGCGCCGGGACAGGGAGTGAAAAACTGTTTTTT	CASSAGTGSEKLFF
TRBV7-7	.	TRBJ2-2	TRBD2	TGTGCTAGCGGGGGACTAGCGGGATTCGGGGAGCTGTTTTTT	CASGGLAGFGELFF
TRBV5-4	.	TRBJ2-7	TRBD1	TGTGCCAGCAGCCTAGACAGGGCCTACGAGCAGTACTTC	CASSLDRAYEQYF
TRBV2	.	TRBJ2-3	.	TGTGCCAGCAGTGAGGAACAGGGACGCACAGATACGCAGTATTTT	CASSEEQGRTDTQYF
TRBV18	.	TRBJ1-5	TRBD1	TGTGCCAGCTCACCCCAAATGACAGGGGCGGATCAGCCCCAGCATTTT	CASSPQMTGADQPQHF
TRBV4-3	.	TRBJ2-2	TRBD1	TGCGCCAGCAGTCACAGGGGCCTTAAGGGTGGGGAGCTGTTTTTT	CASSHRGLKGGELFF
TRBV28	once	TRBJ2-7	.	TGTGCCACCATGACGGGGGTCCCCTACGAGCAGTACTTC	CATMTGVPYEQYF
TRBV19	.	TRBJ1-2	TRBD1	TGTGCCAGTAGTTATTCGGACAGGGGATCCTATGGCTACACCTTC	CASSYSDRGSYGYTF
TRBV5-8	.	TRBJ2-1	.	TGTGCCAGCAGCCCTATCTACAATGAGCAGTTCTTC	CASSPIYNEQFF
TRBV10-3	.	TRBJ2-5	.	TGTGCCATCAGTGAGCCCGAGGGGGGGGCCTCGGAGACCCAGTACTTC	CAISEPEGGASETQYF
TRBV7-9	.	TRBJ1-2	.	TGTGCCAGCAGCTTATTTGGCAGATCAAACTATGGCTACACCTTC	CASSLFGRSNYGYTF
TRBV6-1	once	TRBJ2-7	TRBD1	TGTGCCAGCAGGGAAGACAGGGTAGGATACGAGCAGTACTTC	CASREDRVGYEQYF
TRBV6-5	.	TRBJ1-2	TRBD1	TGTGCCAGCAGACGGACAGGGGGCTATGGCTACACCTTC	CASRRTGGYGYTF
TRBV5-1	.	TRBJ2-1	TRBD2	TGCGCCAGCACTTTGGGACTAGCGGGGGGGAATGAGCAGTTCTTC	CASTLGLAGGNEQFF
TRBV4-1	.	TRBJ2-1	.	TGCGCCAGCAGCCAAGGAAGCGTTGACGGCAATGAGCAGTTCTTC	CASSQGSVDGNEQFF
TRBV9	.	TRBJ2-5	TRBD1	TGTGCCAGCAGCGCTCGACAGGGGGGCACAGAGACCCAGTACTTC	CASSARQGGTETQYF
TRBV7-9	.	TRBJ1-2	.	TGTGCCAGCAGCTTACAGGGGTATGGCTACACCTTC	CASSLQGYGYTF
TRBV2	.	TRBJ1-2	.	TGTGCCAGCAGGGGAGACGGATATGGCTACACCTTC	CASRGDGYGYTF
TRBV7-9	.	TRBJ2-7	.	TGTGCCAGCAGCTTGGGGGCTGGGGCCTACGAGCAGTACTTC	CASSLGAGAYEQYF
TRBV19	.	TRBJ2-3	.	TGTGCCAGTAGTACCAGACTAGAAAATACGCAGTATTTT	CASSTRLENTQYF
TRBV5-4	.	TRBJ2-2	.	TGTGCCAGCAGCTCTCGCGCGGGCACCGGGGAGCTGTTTTTT	CASSSRAGTGELFF
TRBV29-1	.	TRBJ2-1	TRBD2	TGCAGCGTTGGATCTAGCGGGAGATTTTTCTTC	CSVGSSGRFFF
TRBV29-1	.	TRBJ2-7	TRBD1	TGCAGCGTTGAGGCCCGGGACAGGGAGTACTTC	CSVEARDREYF
TRBV6-4	.	TRBJ2-3	TRBD1	TGTGCCAGCGGGGACAGCCGCACAGATACGCAGTATTTT	CASGDSRTDTQYF
TRBV5-1	.	TRBJ1-1	.	TGCGCCAGCAGCTTGGCCCCAGGGGCGGCTGAAGCTTTCTTT	CASSLAPGAAEAFF